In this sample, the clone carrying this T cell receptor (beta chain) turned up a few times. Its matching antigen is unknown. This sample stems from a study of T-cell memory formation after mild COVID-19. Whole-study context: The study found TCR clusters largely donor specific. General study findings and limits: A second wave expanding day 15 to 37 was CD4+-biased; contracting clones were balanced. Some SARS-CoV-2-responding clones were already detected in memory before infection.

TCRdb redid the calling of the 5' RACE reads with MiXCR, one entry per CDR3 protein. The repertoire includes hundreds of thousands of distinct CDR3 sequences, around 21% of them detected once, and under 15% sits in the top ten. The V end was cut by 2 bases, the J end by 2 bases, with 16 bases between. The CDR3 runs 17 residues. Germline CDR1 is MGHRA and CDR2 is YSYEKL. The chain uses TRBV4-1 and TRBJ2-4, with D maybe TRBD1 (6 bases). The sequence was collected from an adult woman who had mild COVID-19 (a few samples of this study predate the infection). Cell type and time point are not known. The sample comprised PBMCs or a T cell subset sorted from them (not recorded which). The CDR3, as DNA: TGCGCCAGCAGCCAACGAACCGCGGACAGAACCAAAAACATTCAGTACTTC. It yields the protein CASSQRTADRTKNIQYF.